The clone carrying this T cell receptor beta chain was detected many times. The antigen is unknown. This sample is part of a study of response to subunit inactivated influenza vaccine. General study findings and limits: After each seasonal influenza vaccination, few new T cells are recruited, the authors suggested.

This CDR3 is 16 amino acids long. CDR1 is SGHVS and CDR2 is FQNEAQ in the germline V gene. The V and J ends lost 5 bases and 0 bases respectively, with 14 bases between them. MiXCR was run by TCRdb on the RT-PCR reads, yielding one entry per CDR3 protein. The sample has some 190,000 distinct CDR3 sequences, about an eighth seen once. This sequence was found in a man aged 50-60 years who received an inactivated influenza vaccine. The sample consisted of CD8+ T cells sorted from PBMCs, taken around 5 days after vaccination. The chain has TRBV7-8 and TRBJ1-5; D is possibly TRBD1 (5 bases). The CDR3 loop reads CASSQATEFSNQPQHF. The CDR3, as DNA: TGTGCCAGCAGCCAAGCGACAGAATTTAGCAATCAGCCCCAGCATTTT.